The source of this T cell receptor beta chain is a study of blood T cell repertoires in COVID-19. The CDR3 contains 14 residues. From germline, CDR1 is ENHRY and CDR2 SYGVKD. V trimming: 10 bases; J trimming: 4 bases; junction bases outside the gene matches: 8. Assay used: immunoSEQ multiplex PCR; TCRdb lists only in-frame clones, some missing. In the table there are around 190,000 clones, roughly 82% of which are singletons. What was sequenced was peripheral blood. J is TRBJ2-1 and V is TRBV10-3; 9 nucleotides align to TRBD2. This sequence was found in a human donor in a cohort sampled during active COVID-19. The CDR3 nucleotides are TGTGCCACGGGGACTAGCATTTCGTACAATGAGCAGTTCTTC. It translates to CATGTSISYNEQFF.